This T cell receptor (beta chain) was identified in a study of blood T cell repertoires in COVID-19. Study at large: The cDNA or gDNA used as material had been derived from T cells, B-cell-depleted T cells, or PBMCs.

Method: immunoSEQ multiplex PCR; TCRdb's copy keeps in-frame clones and lacks some. The sample shows some 260,000 clones, roughly nine tenths of them seen only once. Per the germline V gene, CDR1 is LNHDA and CDR2 is SQIVND (reference sequence). The CDR3 is 15 residues long. Trimming removed 3 bases at V and 4 bases at J, with 12 bases between. Input material: PBMCs or T cells enriched from blood (not recorded which). The origin of this receptor is a woman aged 25 to 39 with acute COVID-19. This chain joins TRBV19 and TRBJ2-2, with a tentative D call TRBD1 (5 bases). In DNA, the CDR3 is TGTGCCAGTAGTATTCAGGGTGCAGGCACCGGGGAGCTGTTTTTT. Translation gives CASSIQGAGTGELFF.